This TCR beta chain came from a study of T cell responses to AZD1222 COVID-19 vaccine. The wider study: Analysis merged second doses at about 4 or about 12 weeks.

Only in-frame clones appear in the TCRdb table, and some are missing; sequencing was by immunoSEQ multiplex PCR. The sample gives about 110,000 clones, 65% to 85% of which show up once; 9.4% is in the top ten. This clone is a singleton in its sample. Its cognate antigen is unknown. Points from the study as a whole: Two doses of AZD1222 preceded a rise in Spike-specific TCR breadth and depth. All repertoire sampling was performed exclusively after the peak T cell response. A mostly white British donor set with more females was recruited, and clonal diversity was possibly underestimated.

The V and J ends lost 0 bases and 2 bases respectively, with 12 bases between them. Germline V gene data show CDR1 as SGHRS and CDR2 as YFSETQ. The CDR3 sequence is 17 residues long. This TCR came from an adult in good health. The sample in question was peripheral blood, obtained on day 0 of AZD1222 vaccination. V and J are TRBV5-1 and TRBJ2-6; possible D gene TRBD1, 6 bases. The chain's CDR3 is CASSLVARGAGANVLTF. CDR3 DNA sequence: TGCGCCAGCAGCTTGGTGGCCAGGGGTGCTGGGGCCAACGTCCTGACTTTC.